These T cell receptor beta chains were read from a single sample in a study of T cells after yellow fever vaccination. TCRdb analysed the 5' RACE reads with MiXCR anew, one entry per CDR3 protein. Of 250,000 to 400,000 distinct CDR3 sequences in the sample, approximately 4% were seen once. This specimen was PBMCs, taken 5 days after the yellow fever booster vaccination. The receptors originated from a young man who received the YFV17D yellow fever vaccine. Each CDR3 is given without its conserved first and last residue.

J gene,CDR3 length,V gene,CDR3 protein
TRBJ2-4,13,TRBV11-2,ASSSSEVRVNIQY
TRBJ2-1,12,TRBV25-1,ASRDPGPYNEQF
TRBJ1-6,11,TRBV20-1,SAITGTNSPLH
TRBJ2-7,9,TRBV20-1,SAREEDEQY
TRBJ1-4,12,TRBV7-2,ASSLRRGFEKLF
TRBJ1-2,11,TRBV3-1,ASSRGQADGYT
TRBJ2-1,13,TRBV7-9,ASSTTGGFFNEQF
TRBJ2-1,14,TRBV20-1,SARALGGLHYNEQF
TRBJ1-1,14,TRBV7-2,ASSTLTGTMNTEAF
TRBJ2-7,13,TRBV7-9,ASSSEGTPFYEQY
TRBJ1-2,10,TRBV5-6,ASSSELWGYT
TRBJ1-2,12,TRBV29-1,SVTRDRANYGYT
TRBJ2-5,13,TRBV6-5,ASQRTGMAKETQY